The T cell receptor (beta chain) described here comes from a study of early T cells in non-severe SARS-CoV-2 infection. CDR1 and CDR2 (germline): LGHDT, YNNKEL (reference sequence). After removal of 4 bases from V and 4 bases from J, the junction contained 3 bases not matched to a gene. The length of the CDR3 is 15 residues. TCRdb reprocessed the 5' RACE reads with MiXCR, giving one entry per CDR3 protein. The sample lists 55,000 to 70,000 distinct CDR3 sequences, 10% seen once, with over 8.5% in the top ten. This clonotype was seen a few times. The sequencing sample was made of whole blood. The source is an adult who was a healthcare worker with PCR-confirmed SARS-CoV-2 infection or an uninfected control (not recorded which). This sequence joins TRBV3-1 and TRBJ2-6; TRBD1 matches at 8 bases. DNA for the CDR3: TGTGCCAGCAGCCGGGGGACAGGAGGGGCCAACGTCCTGACTTTC. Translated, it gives CASSRGTGGANVLTF.